This TCR beta chain was recorded in a study of T-cell memory formation after mild COVID-19. Overall study results and limits: A second wave expanding day 15 to 37 was CD4+-biased; contracting clones were balanced. Among clones peaking at day 37 in the second wave, SARS-CoV-2 specificity remained unconfirmed. Pre-infection memory already had some responding clones, implying cross-reactive memory joined.

For this clonotype: Its antigen is currently unknown.

V lost 2 bases and J lost 4; bases outside the gene matches: 10. The CDR3 is 16 residues long. CDR1 SGHVS and CDR2 FQNEAQ come from the germline V gene. Sample barcodes and UMIs were carried by the TCR alpha and TCR beta cDNA libraries that 5'RACE generated with constant-segment primers. From the 5' RACE reads, TCRdb called clonotypes with MiXCR, one entry per CDR3 protein. The sample shows around 300,000 distinct CDR3 sequences, approximately 13% of them seen only once. Sequenced sample: PBMCs or a T cell subset sorted from them (not recorded which). The chain has TRBV7-8 and TRBJ2-5; 7 positions match TRBD1. The TCR sequence derives from a man between 18 and 29 years old who had mild COVID-19 (a few samples of this study predate the infection). Cell type and time point are not known. This CDR3 is CASSLRIIGGSETQYF. The CDR3 DNA reads as TGTGCCAGCAGCTTACGAATTATAGGGGGCTCAGAGACCCAGTACTTC.